This TCR beta chain was sequenced during a study of blood T cell repertoires in COVID-19. For the study at large: From T cells, B-cell-depleted T cells, or PBMCs came the material, which was cDNA or gDNA.

The authors' processing: Quantification of nucleated cells was approximated via reference gene primer amplification. Only in-frame clones appear in the TCRdb table, and some are missing; sequencing was by immunoSEQ multiplex PCR. That table furnishes V, J and clone size, whereas the DNA furnished D and trimming. The sample consists of some 500,000 clones, 85% to 90% of them appearing once. CDR1 is MGHRA, CDR2 YSYEKL, per germline. Trimming removed 0 bases at V and 8 bases at J, with 13 bases between. CDR3 size: 15 residues. Followed over time, Seattle patients had been enrolled while infection was active.

What was sequenced was peripheral blood. The TCR sequence derives from a woman aged 45-59 years with COVID-19, enrolled during active disease. This chain connects TRBV4-1 to TRBJ1-4; D perhaps matches TRBD1 (5 bases). CDR3 residues: CASSQDRGKWEKLFF. The CDR3 coding sequence is TGCGCCAGCAGCCAAGATAGGGGAAAGTGGGAAAAACTGTTTTTT.